The 9 T cell receptor beta chains given below trace back to one sample, sequenced in a study of control samples from healthy donors and cancer patients. The assay was immunoSEQ multiplex PCR, and TCRdb's table has in-frame clones only and misses some. The data show hundreds of thousands of clones, approximately 80% seen once. The sequencing sample was made of PBMCs. These receptors were obtained from an older woman with lung cancer.

The V call is TRBV11-2, the J call TRBJ1-1, with 8 bases fitting TRBD1. This CDR3 contains 14 residues. The germline gives CDR1 SGHAT, CDR2 FQNNGV. V shed 5 bases, J shed 2 bases, and the junction held 4 bases outside the gene matches. CDR3 residues: CASSPTGVNTEAFF. The CDR3, as DNA: TGTGCCAGCAGCCCGACAGGGGTTAACACTGAAGCTTTCTTT. The full variable domain, its missing parts supplied by reference TRBV11-2 and TRBJ1-1, is EAGVAQSPRYKIIEKRQSVAFWCNPISGHATLYWYQQILGQGPKLLIQFQNNGVVDDSQLPKDRFSAERLKGVDSTLKIQPAKLEDSAVYLCASSPTGVNTEAFFGQGTRLTVV.

The chain couples TRBV6-2 or TRBV6-3 to TRBJ1-1; D remains unclear. Deletions cut 2 bases from V and 1 base from J, with 8 bases between. Looked up from germline, CDR1 is MNHEY and CDR2 is SVGEGT. There are 14 residues in the CDR3. Here the CDR3 reads CASSYGQPNTEAFF. The CDR3 nucleotides are TGTGCCAGCAGTTACGGTCAGCCGAACACTGAAGCTTTCTTT.

V and J are TRBV10-2 and TRBJ2-5; D uncertain. This CDR3 is built from 14 residues. The germline CDR1 and CDR2 sequences are WSHSY and SAAADI. Trimming pared 2 bases from V and 5 bases from J, leaving 12 bases between. Written as DNA, the CDR3 is TGCGCCAGCAGTGAGCCAACCAAAGGCGAGACCCAGTACTTC. Protein product: CASSEPTKGETQYF.

This sequence joins TRBV7-9 and TRBJ2-7, with 8 bases that match TRBD2. Germline CDR1 reads SEHNR; CDR2 reads FQNEAQ (reference sequence). The J segment lost 3 bases and the V segment lost 4 bases, leaving 8 bases of the junction unmatched. CDR3 length: 15 residues. CDR3 residues: CASSSGLALGYEQYF. The CDR3 nucleotides are TGTGCCAGCAGCTCCGGACTAGCTTTGGGCTACGAGCAGTACTTC.

This rearrangement joins TRBV2 to TRBJ1-3; 7 positions agree with TRBD1. Germline loops: CDR1 SNHLY, CDR2 FYNNEI. V trimming: 8 bases; J trimming: 0 bases; junction bases outside the gene matches: 7. The length of the CDR3 is 15 residues. In DNA, the CDR3 is TGTGCCAGCCGGGACAGTCCCAGCTCTGGAAACACCATATATTTT. Its protein product is CASRDSPSSGNTIYF.

The V call is TRBV18, the J call TRBJ2-4; 8 positions agree with TRBD2. CDR1 KGHSH and CDR2 LQKENI come from the germline V gene. Trimming at V came to 4 bases and at J to 5 bases, leaving 7 bases not matched to a gene. This CDR3 is built from 15 residues. The chain's CDR3 is CASSQSGGAENIQYF. The CDR3 DNA is TGTGCCAGCTCACAATCGGGGGGGGCAGAAAACATTCAGTACTTC. The whole variable domain, filled in from reference TRBV18 and TRBJ2-4, reads NAGVMQNPRHLVRRRGQEARLRCSPMKGHSHVYWYRQLPEEGLKFMVYLQKENIIDESGMPKERFSAEFPKEGPSILRIQQVVRGDSAAYFCASSQSGGAENIQYFGAGTRLSVL.

The chain is built from TRBV28 and TRBJ2-3; 9 bases map to TRBD1. Germline CDR1 MDHEN, CDR2 SYDVKM. The V and J ends lost 7 bases and 2 bases, in that order; junction bases with no gene match: 4. CDR3 length: 14 amino acids. The CDR3 DNA is TGTGCCAGCACCGGGACAGGGTACACAGATACGCAGTATTTT. It is translated as CASTGTGYTDTQYF.

The chain joins TRBV5-4 to TRBJ2-2; 14 bases map to TRBD2. The CDR3 consists of 17 residues. Germline V lookup: CDR1 SGHNT, CDR2 YYREEE (reference sequence). J lost 4 bases, V lost 5 bases, and 7 bases had no gene match. DNA for the CDR3: TGTGCCAGCAGACGGGGACTAGCGGGAGTGGGCACCGGGGAGCTGTTTTTT. Protein product: CASRRGLAGVGTGELFF.

The rearrangement links TRBV7-9 to TRBJ2-7; 9 bases line up with TRBD2. Germline V CDR1 and CDR2: SEHNR, FQNEAQ (reference sequence). Unmatched junction bases numbered 9, after V lost 4 bases and J lost 5 bases. The CDR3 sequence is 15 residues long. The CDR3 reads CASSSRLAGRNEQYF. The CDR3 DNA reads TGTGCCAGCAGCTCCCGGCTAGCGGGAAGGAACGAGCAGTACTTC.